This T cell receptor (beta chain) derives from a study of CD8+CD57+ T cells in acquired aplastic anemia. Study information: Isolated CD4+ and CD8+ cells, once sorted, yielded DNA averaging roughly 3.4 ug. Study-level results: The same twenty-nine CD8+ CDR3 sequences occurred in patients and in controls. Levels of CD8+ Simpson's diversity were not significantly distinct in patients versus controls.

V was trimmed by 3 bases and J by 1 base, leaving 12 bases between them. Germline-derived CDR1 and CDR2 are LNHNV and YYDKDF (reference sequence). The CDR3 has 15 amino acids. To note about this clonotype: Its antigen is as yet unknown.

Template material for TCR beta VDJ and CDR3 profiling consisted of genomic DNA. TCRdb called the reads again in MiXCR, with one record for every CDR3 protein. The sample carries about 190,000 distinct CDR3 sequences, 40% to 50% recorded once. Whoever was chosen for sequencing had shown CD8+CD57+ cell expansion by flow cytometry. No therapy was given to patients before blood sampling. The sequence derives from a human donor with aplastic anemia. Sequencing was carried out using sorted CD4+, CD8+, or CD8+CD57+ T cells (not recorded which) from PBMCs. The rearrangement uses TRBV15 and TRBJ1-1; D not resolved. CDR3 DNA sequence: TGTGCCACCAGCAGCTCCGGGTCGGGGAACACTGAAGCTTTCTTT. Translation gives CATSSSGSGNTEAFF.